The 5 T cell receptor beta chains below all came from one sample that was sequenced in a study of identical twins (dated by TCRdb to between 2015 and 2016). Libraries were constructed by 5' RACE. Sequenced using an Illumina HiSeq 2000. TCRdb applied fastp at Q25 and MiXCR to the public reads, then kept only in-frame beta chains. Identical CDR3 proteins give one entry, which carries the most common genes and DNA. The sample records 1.5 million to 2 million distinct CDR3 sequences, less than 40% of which are singletons. Approximately 0.29% of the sample belongs to the ten largest clones. The sequenced sample consisted of cord blood. The source of these receptors is a newborn girl in good health.

The chain combines TRBV7-9 with TRBJ1-1; 8 bases fit TRBD1. The V segment lost 5 bases and the J segment 0 bases; nucleotides outside the gene matches: 8. The CDR3 spans 16 residues. Germline V gene sequence: CDR1 SEHNR, CDR2 FQNEAQ (reference sequence). The CDR3 reads CASSPPDRGLNTEAFF. In nucleotides, the CDR3 is TGTGCCAGCAGCCCCCCTGACAGGGGCCTGAACACTGAAGCTTTCTTT.

A note on this clonotype: Mismatch with germline at one junction end may stem from a read error. V is TRBV24-1 and J is TRBJ2-3; D is possibly TRBD1 (6 bases). In germline, CDR1 is KGHDR, CDR2 SFDVKD. The CDR3 has 14 residues. The CDR3: CATSGTPSTGTQYF. CDR3 in DNA: TGTGCCACCTCGGGGACACCTAGCACAGGTACGCAGTATTTT.

The chain couples TRBV28 to TRBJ2-3; D call uncertain. The CDR3 covers 13 residues. Trimming cost V 7 bases and J 2 bases, with 10 bases left between them. In germline, CDR1 is MDHEN, CDR2 SYDVKM. CDR3 nucleotide sequence: TGTGCCAGCATACGGGCTAACACAGATACGCAGTATTTT. Amino acids: CASIRANTDTQYF. Full variable domain (missing parts from reference TRBV28 and TRBJ2-3): DVKVTQSSRYLVKRTGEKVFLECVQDMDHENMFWYRQDPGLGLRLIYFSYDVKMKEKGDIPEGYSVSREKKERFSLILESASTNQTSMYLCASIRANTDTQYFGPGTRLTVL.

This clonotype was observed at least ten times. The V gene is TRBV7-2, the J gene TRBJ1-2, with D uncertain. Germline V gives CDR1 SGHTA, CDR2 FQGNSA. The CDR3 totals 16 residues. V was clipped by 5 bases and J by 1 base, with 17 bases between them. The CDR3 DNA reads as TGTGCCAGCAGCCCGTTTGTGGTACCATTTAACTATGGCTACACCTTC. Translation: CASSPFVVPFNYGYTF.

This clonotype has a count of ten or more. V usage is TRBV9 and J usage is TRBJ2-7, with 12 bases matching TRBD2. Trimming took 4 bases from V and 1 from J; bases not matched to a gene: 3. Germline-derived CDR1 and CDR2 are SGDLS and YYNGEE. The CDR3 runs 15 residues. In DNA, the CDR3 is TGTGCCAGCAGCCCCACTAGCGGGAGGTCCTACGAGCAGTACTTC. It codes for CASSPTSGRSYEQYF.